The 5 T cell receptor beta chains below come from one sample, sequenced in a study of early T cells in non-severe SARS-CoV-2 infection. TCRdb re-analysed the 5' RACE reads in MiXCR, keeping a single row per CDR3 protein. There are tens of thousands of distinct CDR3 sequences in the sample; around 13% occur only once, and roughly 3.8% lies in the top ten. The input for sequencing was whole blood, taken at baseline. The receptors originated from an adult who was a healthcare worker with PCR-confirmed SARS-CoV-2 infection or an uninfected control (not recorded which).

The gene calls are TRBV7-3 and TRBJ1-1, with TRBD1 as a possible D gene (5 bases). The germline V gene has CDR1 SGHTA and CDR2 FQGTGA. The CDR3 has 13 residues. Trimming took 5 bases from V and 5 from J, leaving 12 bases between them. The CDR3 here is CASSQQTETEAFF. The CDR3 DNA reads as TGTGCCAGCAGCCAACAGACAGAGACTGAAGCTTTCTTT.

The rearrangement uses TRBV5-6 and TRBJ2-6; D unclear. The CDR3 is 15 residues long. V lost 3 bases, J lost 6 bases, and 13 bases lay in between. From germline, CDR1 is SGHDT and CDR2 YYEEEE. The CDR3 DNA is TGTGCCAGCAGCTCGGTGCGGTCTCCGGCCAACGTCCTGACTTTC. Protein: CASSSVRSPANVLTF.

This clonotype showed up just a few times. The chain joins TRBV20-1 to TRBJ2-5; 12 bases are shared with TRBD2. The V segment lost 0 bases and the J segment 0 bases; nucleotides outside the gene matches: 11. CDR1 and CDR2 from the germline V gene are DFQATT and SNEGSKA (reference sequence). The CDR3 covers 19 residues. The CDR3 is CSARDTSASGRAYQETQYF. In DNA form, the CDR3 reads TGCAGTGCTAGAGATACCTCGGCTAGCGGGAGGGCGTACCAAGAGACCCAGTACTTC.

Only a few counts were recorded for this clonotype. This chain connects TRBV2 to TRBJ1-2, with D unresolved. Deletions cut 0 bases from V and 4 bases from J, with 6 bases between. The CDR3 runs to 13 residues. Germline V gene lookup returns CDR1 SNHLY and CDR2 FYNNEI. This CDR3 reads CASSEARIYGYTF. The CDR3 nucleotides are TGTGCCAGCAGTGAAGCCAGAATCTATGGCTACACCTTC.

This clonotype occurred a few times. The gene calls are TRBV28 and TRBJ1-6; 7 bases agree with TRBD1. After removal of 6 bases from V and 10 bases from J, the junction contained 9 bases not matched to a gene. This CDR3 has 14 amino acids. Germline V gene lookup returns CDR1 MDHEN and CDR2 SYDVKM. The DNA of the CDR3 is TGTGCCAGCAGGACTCGACAGGGTAACTCACCCCTCCACTTT. Encoded protein: CASRTRQGNSPLHF.